This TCR beta chain stems from a study of T cells in women clearing cervical HPV infection (dated by TCRdb to the late 2010s). In the study overall: The cases were 25 to 30 women with histologically confirmed HPV16-related CIN3 or worse, and 2 of those women had invasive cancers. For cases, the median interval between lesion detection and blood sampling was roughly 150 days, with an interquartile range of roughly 85 to 220 days. In the parent cohort, 9,000 to 13,000 women aged 18 or older were enrolled in Guanacaste, Costa Rica, during about 1992 to 1994 and were followed for 7 to 8 years. Blood from cases was collected at the visit at which the lesion was first identified, whereas blood from controls was collected once infection was no longer detected. Quality controls consisted of five blinded duplicates per group, for a total of some 60 samples made up of some 50 participants and ten or so replicates. Controls were approximately 25 women whose single incident HPV16 infection cleared within 12 months without precancer or cancer developing. Nested within Costa Rica's Guanacaste HPV Natural History Study, an exploratory proof-of-principle case-control study compared TCR repertoires across cervical HPV16 outcomes. HLA typing was available for only a few women, so HLA type could not be excluded as a confounder. Cases and controls were matched on age within five years and on year of sample collection. Cases had a median age of approximately 35 years and controls had a median age of about 41, with no significant differences in baseline characteristics.

Overall study outcomes, separate from this receptor: TRBV6-7 relative abundance was lower in cases than in controls (roughly 0.12% versus 0.17%; Bonferroni P = 0.0008). Cases were distinguished from controls with an estimated AUC of about 0.8 by random forest classifiers combining richness and V gene abundances. Across sequencing depths, CIN3+ cases showed significantly higher TCR repertoire richness than controls, but evenness did not differ between the groups. Because of the cross-sectional design, the study could not determine whether the associations came before infection or resulted from infection, and neither effector/memory subsets nor HPV-specific T cells were isolated. T-cell numbers per sample were unknown, so richness differences could reflect varying T-cell content rather than repertoire biology.

Trimming takes 8 bases off V and 4 bases off J; junction bases not matched to a gene: 3. In the germline V gene, CDR1 corresponds to KGHSH and CDR2 to LQKENI. From the cysteine through the phenylalanine, the CDR3 covers 13 amino acids. The 30 bases shown cover part of the CDR3, and their frame starts at base 1. In regard to this clone: Its antigen remains unidentified. The CDR3 end lies 3 residues beyond the end of the read and is filled in from the germline J gene.

Every participant had a single incident cervical HPV16 infection, and women with prevalent HPV16 infections were excluded. Cervical HPV DNA was detected by MY09/MY11 PCR and genotyped by dot-blot hybridization. Fifteen mL of heparinized blood were centrifuged, and the buffy coat was split into aliquots, frozen at -30 degrees C, and then kept at -80 degrees C. QIAGEN kits were used to extract genomic DNA from buffy coat specimens. TCR beta CDR3 regions were amplified by multiplex PCR from an average of approximately 1,200 ng genomic DNA per sample using the immunoSEQ assay. To correct primer bias, the assay used a complete synthetic TCR repertoire to set an amplification baseline. Amplicons were sequenced on the Illumina platform. From the authors' description of their analysis: Error correction of the sequences involved clustering with frequency ratios plus a modified nearest-neighbor algorithm, after which the sequences were analyzed in the immunoSEQ Analyzer using IMGT gene definitions. At each rarefaction depth, TCR richness and evenness were averaged across 20 rarefaction repeats, and any sample with fewer sequences than the depth was left out. Wilcoxon rank sum tests with FDR correction were used to compare V, D and J gene relative abundances between the groups. For the blinded duplicates, the intraclass correlation was 90% to 97% for TCR richness and averaged 76.4% across 66 gene segments. Sourced from immuneACCESS, this table was stored by TCRdb with only in-frame sequences that have V and J called. A share of the clones is absent; for the studies checked, an unresolved V gene accounts for under half, and the remainder has no known explanation. From that table come the V and J calls and clone size; the DNA was used to work out D and trimming. This sample's table contains 25,000 to 35,000 clones. The ten largest make up 3% to 4% of the sample.

The source is a woman between 18 and 75 years old with a cervical HPV16 infection that either progressed to CIN3+ or cleared (not recorded which). Recombination connected TRBV18 to TRBJ2-5; TRBD1 matches 11 bases in the middle. The sample was blood buffy coat. The CDR3 protein is CASAGQGAETQYF. The covered CDR3 bases are TGTGCCAGCGCTGGACAGGGGGCAGAGACC.